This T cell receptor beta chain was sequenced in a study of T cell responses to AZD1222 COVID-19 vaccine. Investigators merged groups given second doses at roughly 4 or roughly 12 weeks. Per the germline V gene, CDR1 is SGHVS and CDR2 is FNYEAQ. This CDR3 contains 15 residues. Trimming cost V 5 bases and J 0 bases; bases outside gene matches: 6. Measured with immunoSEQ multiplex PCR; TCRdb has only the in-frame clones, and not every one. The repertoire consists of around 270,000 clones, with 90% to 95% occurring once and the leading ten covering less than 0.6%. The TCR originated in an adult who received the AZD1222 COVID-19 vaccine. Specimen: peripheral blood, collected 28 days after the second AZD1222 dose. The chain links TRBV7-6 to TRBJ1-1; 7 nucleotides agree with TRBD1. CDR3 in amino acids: CASSARQGLNTEAFF. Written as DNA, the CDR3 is TGTGCCAGCAGCGCTCGACAGGGTTTGAACACTGAAGCTTTCTTT.